One and the same sample provided the 7 T cell receptor beta chains below, sequenced in a study of blood T cell repertoires in COVID-19. The data were produced by immunoSEQ multiplex PCR, yet TCRdb's version contains in-frame clones alone and is incomplete. Altogether 150,000 to 200,000 clones are present, about four fifths being singletons, with the ten largest covering around 12%. Sequences were obtained from peripheral blood. These receptors came from a woman of 80 years or more with COVID-19, enrolled during active disease.

The chain couples TRBV7-8 to TRBJ2-1, with 13 bases identical to TRBD2. Germline assignment: CDR1 SGHVS and CDR2 FQNEAQ. V lost 5 bases and J lost 2; bases outside the gene matches: 3. The CDR3 has 16 amino acids. CDR3 DNA sequence: TGTGCCAGCAGCGTTGGGACTAGCGGGACCTACAATGAGCAGTTCTTC. It is translated as CASSVGTSGTYNEQFF.

V and J are TRBV5-1 and TRBJ1-1, with 9 bases lining up with TRBD1. Germline CDR1 is SGHRS and CDR2 is YFSETQ. Losses at the gene ends were 4 bases for V and 5 bases for J; bases not matched to a gene: 6. There are 14 residues in the CDR3. The CDR3 loop is CASSQQGAGTEAFF. CDR3 bases: TGCGCCAGCAGCCAACAGGGGGCTGGTACTGAAGCTTTCTTT.

For the CDR3, the DNA is TGTGCCAGCAGTGGGTCCGGGAACACCGGGGAGCTGTTTTTT. Translating gives CASSGSGNTGELFF. V and J are TRBV25-1 and TRBJ2-2; D gene ambiguous. Per the germline V gene, CDR1 is MGHDK and CDR2 is SYGVNS. Trimming took off 4 bases at V and 1 base at J, with 7 bases between the two ends. The length of the CDR3 is 14 residues.

The rearrangement joins TRBV19 to TRBJ2-1; 10 bases fit TRBD2. V lost 6 bases to trimming and J lost 9 bases; unmatched junction nucleotides: 11. Per germline, CDR1 LNHDA and CDR2 SQIVND (reference sequence). This CDR3 is 15 amino acids long. CDR3 amino acids: CASSSGASGGGEQFF. In DNA form, the CDR3 reads TGTGCCAGTAGCTCGGGGGCTAGCGGGGGAGGTGAGCAGTTCTTC.

The chain uses TRBV5-1 and TRBJ1-2; D uncertain. The CDR3 runs to 15 residues. V lost 0 bases and J lost 0, with 9 bases in between. CDR1 and CDR2 from the germline V gene are SGHRS and YFSETQ. The CDR3 spells CASSLAEGANYGYTF. Written as DNA, the CDR3 is TGCGCCAGCAGCTTGGCTGAGGGAGCTAACTATGGCTACACCTTC.

The chain uses TRBV19 and TRBJ2-3; possible D gene TRBD1, 5 bases. CDR3 length: 15 amino acids. Trimming cost V 8 bases and J 4 bases, with 19 bases left between them. CDR1 and CDR2 from the germline V gene are LNHDA and SQIVND (reference sequence). CDR3 DNA sequence: TGTGCCAGTGGAATGGTGCAGGGTTCTGCAGATACGCAGTATTTT. Protein product: CASGMVQGSADTQYF.

The chain joins TRBV10-3 to TRBJ1-6; perhaps TRBD1 as D (5 bases). The length of the CDR3 is 14 residues. Trimming shortened V by 4 bases and J by 8 bases, and 12 bases separated the two germline ends. Per germline, CDR1 ENHRY and CDR2 SYGVKD. The chain's CDR3 is CAISVGGADSPLHF. The CDR3 coding sequence is TGTGCCATCAGTGTTGGAGGGGCGGATTCACCCCTCCACTTT.